One and the same sample provided the 19 T cell receptor beta chains below, sequenced in a study of OX40 agonist ivuxolimab in advanced cancers. Method: immunoSEQ multiplex PCR; TCRdb's copy keeps in-frame clones and lacks some. The sample consists of approximately 57,000 clones, roughly 90% of them appearing once. This material consisted of CD4+ or CD8+ T cells sorted from blood, taken in a trial of the OX40 agonist ivuxolimab. Receptors originate from an adult with an advanced solid tumor such as melanoma, head and neck, liver or kidney cancer.

The chain uses TRBV29-1 and TRBJ2-2, with no clear D. The CDR3 has 13 residues. From germline, CDR1 is SQVTM and CDR2 ANQGSEA. Trimming removed 5 bases from V and 3 bases from J, with 10 bases in between. The CDR3 reads CSVHDSDTGELFF. The CDR3 DNA is TGCAGCGTTCACGACTCGGACACCGGGGAGCTGTTTTTT.

The rearrangement links TRBV6-5 to TRBJ1-3; D unclear. The germline gives CDR1 MNHEY, CDR2 SVGAGI. V was trimmed by 4 bases and J by 0 bases, leaving 7 bases between them. The CDR3 spans 14 residues. Here the CDR3 DNA reads TGTGCCAGCAGTTTCCAATCCTCTGGAAACACCATATATTTT. This translates into CASSFQSSGNTIYF.

The CDR3 is CASSKQVGLGNEAFF. The CDR3 region has the DNA TGTGCCAGCAGCAAACAGGTCGGGTTAGGTAACGAAGCTTTCTTT. J is TRBJ1-1 and V is TRBV2; TRBD1 might be the D (5 bases). Germline lookup yields CDR1 SNHLY and CDR2 FYNNEI. This CDR3 is 15 amino acids long. Trimming stripped 6 bases from V and 8 bases from J, with 22 bases between.

Here the CDR3 DNA reads TGCAGCGTTGAGACCCTTTCCGACAGGGCCTACAATGAGCAGTTCTTC. Translated, it gives CSVETLSDRAYNEQFF. V is TRBV29-1 and J is TRBJ2-1; 7 positions match TRBD1. The V and J ends lost 3 bases and 2 bases, in that order; junction bases with no gene match: 10. CDR3 length: 16 residues. Germline V gives CDR1 SQVTM, CDR2 ANQGSEA.

The gene calls are TRBV5-6 and TRBJ2-1, with D possibly matching TRBD2 (6 bases). This CDR3 region has 15 residues. The germline V and J ends were trimmed by 4 bases and 2 bases, with 13 bases remaining between them. Per the germline V gene, CDR1 is SGHDT and CDR2 is YYEEEE. The CDR3 loop reads CASSTQGGPYNEQFF. The CDR3 nucleotides are TGTGCCAGCAGCACCCAGGGAGGACCCTACAATGAGCAGTTCTTC.

Notes on this clone: Other DNA sequences within the sample encode an identical CDR3. Written as DNA, the CDR3 is TGTGCCAGCAGCTTGGGACAGACCTACGAGCAGTACTTC. Translated: CASSLGQTYEQYF. The chain uses TRBV11-2 and TRBJ2-7; 7 bases align to TRBD1. V shed 3 bases, J shed 2 bases, and the junction held 1 base outside the gene matches. The germline V gene encodes CDR1 SGHAT and CDR2 FQNNGV. The CDR3 is 13 residues long.

This clone has a single count. The chain employs TRBV6-1 and TRBJ1-2, with D maybe TRBD1 (5 bases). The CDR3 is 16 residues long. Trimming cost V 2 bases and J 2 bases, with 15 bases left between them. CDR1 is MNHNS and CDR2 is SASEGT in the germline V gene. Written as DNA, the CDR3 is TGTGCCAGCAGTGAATGGTTGGGAGGGGTCAACTATGGCTACACCTTC. Translated: CASSEWLGGVNYGYTF.

This clone has a handful of counts. The chain links TRBV5-8 to TRBJ1-2, with D unclear. Per germline, CDR1 SGHTS and CDR2 YDEGEE. The CDR3 is made up of 15 amino acids. V shed 0 bases and J shed 2 bases, with 11 bases lying between them. The CDR3 here is CASSLDPWGNYGYTF. The DNA for the CDR3 is TGTGCCAGCAGCTTGGACCCGTGGGGAAACTATGGCTACACCTTC.

V gene TRBV4-3 combines with J gene TRBJ2-7; 7 positions agree with TRBD2. The CDR3 consists of 15 residues. Germline CDR1 reads LGHNA; CDR2 reads YSLEER. V lost 0 bases, J lost 1 base, and 3 bases stayed unmatched. CDR3 DNA: TGCGCCAGCAGCCAAGATTGGCGGGGGTCCTACGAGCAGTACTTC. Translated, it gives CASSQDWRGSYEQYF.

The chain joins TRBV19 to TRBJ2-5, with D possibly being TRBD1 (5 bases). The V end lost 3 bases, the J end lost 8 bases, and 13 bases lay between the germline ends. This CDR3 region has 13 residues. Germline-derived CDR1 and CDR2 are LNHDA and SQIVND (reference sequence). Written as DNA, the CDR3 is TGTGCCAGTAGTATGGGGCAGGCCGGAACCCAGTACTTC. Translated, it gives CASSMGQAGTQYF.

The chain links TRBV15 to TRBJ2-2; 7 bases map to TRBD2. The germline CDR1 and CDR2 sequences are LNHNV and YYDKDF (reference sequence). The CDR3 has 16 residues. Trimming cost V 0 bases and J 4 bases; bases outside gene matches: 5. CDR3: CATSRDRGELTGELFF. For the CDR3, the DNA is TGTGCCACCAGCAGAGATCGGGGGGAGCTCACCGGGGAGCTGTTTTTT.

This chain links TRBV5-1 with TRBJ2-1; either TRBD1 or TRBD2 may supply D (5 bases each). The CDR3 length is 13 residues. Trimming took 4 bases from V and 2 from J, leaving 7 bases between them. CDR1 SGHRS and CDR2 YFSETQ come from the germline V gene. The CDR3 DNA reads TGCGCCAGCAGCGGGACCGCCTACAATGAGCAGTTCTTC. This gives the protein CASSGTAYNEQFF.

The V call is TRBV9, the J call TRBJ1-6; D is uncertain. CDR3 size: 13 residues. V shed 4 bases and J shed 6 bases, with 8 bases lying between them. Germline loops: CDR1 SGDLS, CDR2 YYNGEE. CDR3 amino acids: CASSPSFNSPLHF. As DNA, the CDR3 is TGTGCCAGCAGCCCCAGCTTTAATTCACCCCTCCACTTT.

V and J are TRBV2 and TRBJ2-7; 9 bases are shared with TRBD2. The CDR3 covers 14 residues. Germline V gene sequence: CDR1 SNHLY, CDR2 FYNNEI. Unmatched junction bases numbered 7, after V lost 6 bases and J lost 4 bases. CDR3 DNA sequence: TGTGCCAGCAGGGGACAGCGGGAGGATTACGAGCAGTACGTC. Translation: CASRGQREDYEQYV.

The gene calls are TRBV19 and TRBJ1-1; D ambiguous. CDR1 is LNHDA and CDR2 is SQIVND in the germline V gene (reference sequence). The CDR3 has 12 amino acids. The ends were cut back, 5 bases at V and 1 base at J, with 5 bases in the middle. The CDR3 DNA reads as TGTGCCAGTAGTGGACCGAACACTGAAGCTTTCTTT. Translation: CASSGPNTEAFF.

The rearrangement uses TRBV14 and TRBJ2-3; D unresolved. The V gene's germline CDR1 is SGHDN and CDR2 FVKESK. CDR3 length: 14 residues. The germline V and J ends were trimmed by 0 bases and 1 base, with 5 bases remaining between them. The CDR3 nucleotides read TGTGCCAGCAGCCAAGATCAGGGCACAGATACGCAGTATTTT. Translating gives CASSQDQGTDTQYF. Together with reference TRBV14 and TRBJ2-3, the CDR3 gives the full variable domain: EAGVTQFPSHSVIEKGQTVTLRCDPISGHDNLYWYRRVMGKEIKFLLHFVKESKQDESGMPNNRFLAERTGGTYSTLKVQPAELEDSGVYFCASSQDQGTDTQYFGPGTRLTVL.

The chain employs TRBV6-1 and TRBJ1-5; D not certain. Germline V gives CDR1 MNHNS, CDR2 SASEGT. CDR3 length: 13 residues. V shed 7 bases and J shed 2 bases, with 9 bases lying between them. The DNA of the CDR3 is TGTGCCAGCATGGCCTTCGGCAATCAGCCCCAGCATTTT. It yields the protein CASMAFGNQPQHF.

The CDR3 coding sequence is TGCGCCAGCAGCCAAGAGGGCTCCCCGTCCGCCGGGGAGCTGTTTTTT. It codes for CASSQEGSPSAGELFF. The rearrangement uses TRBV4-1 and TRBJ2-2; D is ambiguous. The CDR3 runs 16 residues. CDR1 is MGHRA, CDR2 YSYEKL, per germline. V lost 0 bases and J lost 6, with 14 bases in between.

In this sample, this clone turned up once. The rearrangement uses TRBV9 and TRBJ2-1, with D perhaps TRBD1 (6 bases). The CDR3 consists of 13 residues. Trimming took off 4 bases at V and 15 bases at J, with 20 bases between the two ends. CDR1 is SGDLS and CDR2 is YYNGEE in the germline V gene. In nucleotides, the CDR3 is TGTGCCAGCAGCCCGGGGACACTGACTCCGAGGTTCTTC. Encoded protein: CASSPGTLTPRFF.